Presented here are 30 T cell receptor beta chains from one specimen sequenced in a study of blood T cell repertoires in COVID-19. TCRdb's table, derived via immunoSEQ multiplex PCR, lists solely in-frame clones and lacks some. Among 450,000 to 500,000 clones listed, 75% to 90% were seen once. Input material: PBMCs or T cells enriched from blood (not recorded which). The receptors were gathered from a woman in her sixties or seventies who had recovered from COVID-19.

As regards this clone: Germline and junction disagree at one end, which may indicate a read error. Here the CDR3 DNA reads TGCGCCAGCAGTTTGGGTCCTCTGGGGGGTGGGAACACTGAAGCTTTCTTT. Protein sequence: CASSLGPLGGGNTEAFF. The chain uses TRBV5-1 and TRBJ1-1, with a tentative D call TRBD1 (5 bases). Germline CDR1 reads SGHRS; CDR2 reads YFSETQ. The CDR3 length is 17 residues.

The chain links TRBV5-1 to TRBJ1-2; TRBD1 might be the D (6 bases). This CDR3 has 13 amino acids. The ends were cut back, 5 bases at V and 5 bases at J, with 13 bases in the middle. Germline V CDR1 and CDR2: SGHRS, YFSETQ. In DNA, the CDR3 is TGCGCCAGCAGTCTCGGACAGCCTTATGGCTACACCTTC. This sequence encodes CASSLGQPYGYTF.

The V call is TRBV2, the J call TRBJ2-2; possible D gene TRBD2, 5 bases. The CDR3 is 11 residues long. Trimming removed 8 bases from V and 6 bases from J, with 7 bases in between. Germline V gives CDR1 SNHLY, CDR2 FYNNEI. The CDR3: CASRGSGELFF. CDR3 sequence (DNA): TGTGCCAGCCGGGGTTCCGGGGAGCTGTTTTTT.

The V gene is TRBV4-2, the J gene TRBJ2-5, with 8 bases fitting TRBD2. V lost 3 bases to trimming and J lost 5 bases; unmatched junction nucleotides: 11. The germline gives CDR1 LGHNA, CDR2 YNFKEQ. This CDR3 has 16 residues. The CDR3 is CASSQNLGGVWETQYF. The CDR3 DNA reads TGTGCCAGCAGCCAGAATCTCGGGGGGGTATGGGAGACCCAGTACTTC.

This chain joins TRBV6-5 and TRBJ1-6; the D gene is possibly TRBD1 (6 bases). The CDR3 has 14 residues. CDR1 and CDR2 from the germline V gene are MNHEY and SVGAGI. V dropped 8 bases and J dropped 5 bases, with 13 bases sitting between them. In DNA, the CDR3 is TGTGCCAGCGGGTTATACAGGGATAATTCACCCCTCCACTTT. Translated: CASGLYRDNSPLHF.

The V and J genes are TRBV2 and TRBJ2-5; 8 bases match TRBD2. Unmatched junction bases numbered 4, after V lost 6 bases and J lost 4 bases. CDR3 length: 13 amino acids. Germline V gene lookup returns CDR1 SNHLY and CDR2 FYNNEI. CDR3 DNA sequence: TGTGCCAGCAGCGCCGGGGGGGGAGAGACCCAGTACTTC. Amino acid sequence: CASSAGGGETQYF. The complete variable domain, with remaining parts taken from reference TRBV2 and TRBJ2-5, reads EPEVTQTPSHQVTQMGQEVILRCVPISNHLYFYWYRQILGQKVEFLVSFYNNEISEKSEIFDDQFSVERPDGSNFTLKIRSTKLEDSAMYFCASSAGGGETQYFGPGTRLLVL.

The chain has TRBV5-6 and TRBJ1-5, with D unresolved. Trimming took 0 bases from V and 1 from J, leaving 11 bases between them. Germline CDR1 and CDR2: SGHDT and YYEEEE. This CDR3 contains 16 residues. The CDR3 reads CASSLAGQWSNQPQHF. Here the CDR3 DNA reads TGTGCCAGCAGCTTGGCAGGCCAGTGGAGCAATCAGCCCCAGCATTTT.

The rearrangement uses TRBV7-8 and TRBJ1-2; possibly TRBD1 for D (5 bases). The germline V gene has CDR1 SGHVS and CDR2 FQNEAQ. The CDR3 is made up of 15 amino acids. V lost 3 bases and J lost 2, with 13 bases in between. CDR3 sequence (DNA): TGTGCCAGCAGCTTCCAGGAGGGGCAGAACTATGGCTACACCTTC. It yields the protein CASSFQEGQNYGYTF.

Comment on this clone: This may come from a read error, since a much larger clone is one base off. This rearrangement joins TRBV5-1 to TRBJ2-7, with TRBD2 as a possible D gene (5 bases). The germline CDR1 and CDR2 sequences are SGHRS and YFSETQ. The V end lost 0 bases, the J end lost 4 bases, and 5 bases lay between the germline ends. The CDR3 loop spans 12 amino acids. CDR3 bases: TGCGCCAGCAGCTTGGGGGAGTACGAGCAGTACTTC. Amino acids: CASSLGEYEQYF.

Points on this clone: Other nucleotide sequences in the sample specify the same CDR3. The chain joins TRBV20-1 to TRBJ1-1, with a weak D call TRBD1 (5 bases). The germline gives CDR1 DFQATT, CDR2 SNEGSKA (reference sequence). The ends were cut back, 6 bases at V and 6 bases at J, with 11 bases in the middle. The CDR3 covers 11 residues. The CDR3 nucleotides read TGCAGTGCACCTAGGGGCCCTGAAGCTTTCTTT. Amino acid sequence: CSAPRGPEAFF.

The rearrangement uses TRBV25-1 and TRBJ1-2, with 10 bases fitting TRBD1. V lost 2 bases and J lost 2; bases outside the gene matches: 5. The CDR3 is 16 residues long. Germline values: CDR1 MGHDK, CDR2 SYGVNS. This CDR3 is CASSEPGTGENYGYTF. CDR3 coding DNA: TGTGCCAGCAGTGAACCCGGGACAGGGGAAAACTATGGCTACACCTTC.

V gene TRBV12-3 or TRBV12-4 combines with J gene TRBJ1-5; D is unresolved. The V and J ends lost 0 bases and 7 bases respectively, with 7 bases between them. CDR3 length equals 13 residues. The CDR3 sequence is CASSLAGRQPQHF. The CDR3 region has the DNA TGTGCCAGCAGTTTAGCCGGTCGGCAGCCCCAGCATTTT.

J is TRBJ2-5 and V is TRBV9; 7 bases are a match to TRBD2. The CDR3 runs 14 residues. Germline V gene data show CDR1 as SGDLS and CDR2 as YYNGEE. V dropped 5 bases and J dropped 2; count of bases not matched to a gene: 6. CDR3 DNA sequence: TGTGCCAGCAGTGGACGAGCGGGGCAAGAGACCCAGTACTTC. Protein: CASSGRAGQETQYF.

The rearrangement uses TRBV2 and TRBJ1-1; a weak D match, TRBD1 (5 bases). V lost 4 bases, J lost 3 bases, and 9 bases lay in between. The CDR3 consists of 13 residues. Germline CDR1 reads SNHLY; CDR2 reads FYNNEI. DNA of the CDR3: TGTGCCAGCAGTGTGTTGACAGACACTGAAGCTTTCTTT. Translation gives CASSVLTDTEAFF.

The V gene is TRBV9, the J gene TRBJ2-1, with 7 bases lining up with TRBD2. The CDR3 consists of 14 residues. CDR1 is SGDLS, CDR2 YYNGEE, per germline. The V and J ends lost 4 bases and 7 bases, in that order; junction bases with no gene match: 8. The CDR3 sequence is CASSPWTRNNEQFF. The DNA of the CDR3 is TGTGCCAGCAGCCCGTGGACTAGGAATAATGAGCAGTTCTTC. Together with reference TRBV9 and TRBJ2-1, the CDR3 gives the full variable domain: DSGVTQTPKHLITATGQRVTLRCSPRSGDLSVYWYQQSLDQGLQFLIQYYNGEERAKGNILERFSAQQFPDLHSELNLSSLELGDSALYFCASSPWTRNNEQFFGPGTRLTVL.

The gene calls are TRBV5-1 and TRBJ2-2, with 7 bases aligning to TRBD1. With V trimmed by 7 bases and J by 7 bases, 10 bases remained unmatched. The CDR3 spans 14 residues. The V gene's germline CDR1 is SGHRS and CDR2 YFSETQ. The DNA for the CDR3 is TGCGCCAGCTCAGAGAGACAGGGCGGCGGGGAGCTGTTTTTT. It encodes CASSERQGGGELFF.

V and J are TRBV5-4 and TRBJ2-3; D is uncertain. Per the germline V gene, CDR1 is SGHNT and CDR2 is YYREEE (reference sequence). The CDR3 consists of 17 residues. Deletions cut 0 bases from V and 3 bases from J, with 17 bases between. The CDR3 reads CASSLGVSTGLTDTQYF. CDR3 in DNA: TGTGCCAGCAGCTTGGGGGTATCGACGGGTTTGACAGATACGCAGTATTTT.

The rearrangement links TRBV9 to TRBJ1-2; 12 positions agree with TRBD1. With V trimmed by 3 bases and J by 3 bases, 15 bases remained unmatched. The CDR3 runs to 19 residues. The germline gives CDR1 SGDLS, CDR2 YYNGEE. The CDR3, as DNA: TGTGCCAGCAGCGCAGCGTTCGGGGGACAGGGGGCTAGGGACTATGGCTACACCTTC. This encodes CASSAAFGGQGARDYGYTF.

V usage is TRBV9 and J usage is TRBJ2-3; TRBD2 matches at 12 bases. Germline CDR1 and CDR2: SGDLS and YYNGEE. The ends lost 3 bases at V and 8 bases at J; junction bases unmatched: 7. The CDR3 spans 15 residues. CDR3 amino acids: CASSARTSGALTQYF. The CDR3 DNA is TGTGCCAGCAGCGCCCGGACTAGCGGGGCCCTTACGCAGTATTTT.

CDR3 region: CSGEAGVTDTQYF. CDR3 sequence (DNA): TGCAGCGGAGAGGCGGGGGTGACAGATACGCAGTATTTT. The V gene is TRBV29-1, the J gene TRBJ2-3; TRBD2 agrees at 7 bases. V lost 7 bases to trimming and J lost 3 bases; unmatched junction nucleotides: 7. This CDR3 has 13 residues. Germline CDR1 is SQVTM and CDR2 is ANQGSEA.

The V call is TRBV28, the J call TRBJ1-2; 8 nucleotides line up with TRBD1. V lost 4 bases and J lost 8; bases outside the gene matches: 12. This CDR3 is built from 15 residues. Germline loops: CDR1 MDHEN, CDR2 SYDVKM. The CDR3 bases are TGTGCCAGCAGTTATGCCGTAGGACAGGGTTGGGGCTACACCTTC. Translation: CASSYAVGQGWGYTF.

The V and J genes are TRBV2 and TRBJ1-1; 8 nucleotides match TRBD1. The CDR3 totals 15 residues. V gave up 7 bases and J gave up 3 bases; unmatched junction bases: 10. Germline V lookup: CDR1 SNHLY, CDR2 FYNNEI. The chain's CDR3 is CASTQGLQGDTEAFF. The CDR3 coding sequence is TGTGCCAGCACCCAAGGTTTACAGGGGGACACTGAAGCTTTCTTT.

The gene calls are TRBV27 and TRBJ1-5; D remains unclear. This CDR3 is built from 15 residues. Deletions cut 0 bases from V and 1 base from J, with 7 bases between. The V gene's germline CDR1 is MNHEY and CDR2 SMNVEV (reference sequence). The CDR3 reads CASSLSMGSNQPQHF. Written as DNA, the CDR3 is TGTGCCAGCAGTTTATCGATGGGCAGCAATCAGCCCCAGCATTTT.

This sequence joins TRBV6-1 and TRBJ2-7; D is undetermined. The CDR3 length is 14 residues. Trimming cost V 2 bases and J 7 bases, with 15 bases left between them. Germline lookup yields CDR1 MNHNS and CDR2 SASEGT. The CDR3 nucleotides read TGTGCCAGCAGTGAACTCCCTAACCCTACGGAGCAGTACTTC. It is translated as CASSELPNPTEQYF.

The V gene is TRBV19, the J gene TRBJ1-5; 10 positions agree with TRBD1. CDR3 length: 15 amino acids. J gave up 4 bases and V 3 bases, and 3 bases lay outside the gene matches. Germline CDR1 LNHDA, CDR2 SQIVND (reference sequence). For the CDR3, the DNA is TGTGCCAGTAGTATGAGGGGACAGGGGAATCAGCCCCAGCATTTT. Its protein is CASSMRGQGNQPQHF.

This chain links TRBV5-1 with TRBJ1-5; the D is unclear. V lost 0 bases to trimming and J lost 2 bases, with 3 bases between them. CDR1 and CDR2 from the germline V gene are SGHRS and YFSETQ. This CDR3 contains 13 residues. CDR3 in amino acids: CASSLVGNQPQHF. The CDR3 region has the DNA TGCGCCAGCAGCTTGGTAGGCAATCAGCCCCAGCATTTT.

The chain employs TRBV5-1 and TRBJ1-2; TRBD1 agrees at 7 bases. This CDR3 has 14 amino acids. The V gene's germline CDR1 is SGHRS and CDR2 YFSETQ. The V gene end was trimmed by 7 bases and the J gene end by 3 bases; junction bases not matched to a gene: 9. CDR3 sequence: CASGYTGEDYGYTF. The CDR3 region has the DNA TGCGCCAGCGGCTATACAGGGGAGGACTATGGCTACACCTTC.

This clone was counted only a few times. This sequence joins TRBV5-6 and TRBJ1-2, with 7 bases aligning to TRBD1. Unmatched junction bases numbered 7, after V lost 0 bases and J lost 8 bases. Germline CDR1 and CDR2: SGHDT and YYEEEE. The CDR3 loop spans 14 amino acids. CDR3 region: CASSLVDRDAGYTF. CDR3 nucleotides: TGTGCCAGCAGCTTGGTTGACAGGGACGCGGGCTACACCTTC.

The V call is TRBV30, the J call TRBJ1-1, with D tentatively TRBD1 (5 bases). CDR1 is GTSNPN and CDR2 is SVGIG in the germline V gene (reference sequence). The CDR3 extends over 12 amino acids. Trimming took 1 base from V and 5 from J, leaving 8 bases between them. The CDR3 nucleotides read TGTGCCTGGAGTGCAGGGTGGACTGAAGCTTTCTTT. Its protein product is CAWSAGWTEAFF.

The chain links TRBV28 to TRBJ1-5; tentative D call: TRBD1 (5 bases). Trimming left V 2 bases short and J 2 bases short, with 13 bases between. CDR3 length equals 16 residues. Per germline, CDR1 MDHEN and CDR2 SYDVKM. The CDR3 here is CASSLLRSGGNQPQHF. The CDR3 DNA reads TGTGCCAGCAGTTTACTGCGATCGGGGGGCAATCAGCCCCAGCATTTT.